These T cell receptor beta chains were read from a single sample in a study of vaccination and CD4 T cells after COVID-19. TCRdb fed the PCR reads into MiXCR, producing one record per CDR3 protein. This repertoire shows about 15,000 distinct CDR3 sequences, about three fifths found once; its top ten account for approximately 15%. Antigens of these TCRs are unknown. Specimen: CD4+ T cells from blood, cultured in vitro. The receptors derive from a human donor who had recovered from COVID-19. The CDR3 runs from the conserved cysteine through the conserved F or W. Each record gives: clone size, D gene, CDR3 length, V gene, J gene, CDR3 DNA, CDR3 protein. A D gene is named only where the DNA matches it firmly. Where a row states a size, it is once, few, many or the class of an expanded clone; other rows omit it.

>-|TRBD2|15|TRBV28|TRBJ2-1
TGTGCCAGCAGACTCAGCGGGAGCGCGAACAATGAGCAGTTCTTC
CASRLSGSANNEQFF
>-|TRBD2|16|TRBV7-8|TRBJ2-1
TGTGCCAGCAGCCCGGGACTAGCGGGCCCCTACAATGAGCAGTTCTTC
CASSPGLAGPYNEQFF
>-|TRBD2|14|TRBV20-1|TRBJ2-1
TGCAGTGCCCAGCGGGGTCGGCTTTACGGTGAGCAGTTCTTC
CSAQRGRLYGEQFF
>few|-|12|TRBV24-1|TRBJ1-1
TGTGCCCCTAAAGAGGGAGGCACTGAAGCTTTCTTT
CAPKEGGTEAFF
>-|TRBD2|11|TRBV28|TRBJ2-3
TGTGCCAGCAGTGGGACTAGCGATCCGTATTTT
CASSGTSDPYF
>-|TRBD1|14|TRBV19|TRBJ2-7
TGTGCCAGTAGTAGGGGGACAGCCGGCTACGAGCAGTACTTC
CASSRGTAGYEQYF
>-|-|17|TRBV6-1|TRBJ1-2
TGTGCCAGCAGTCCCGGACGCCGGAGGCAACAAAACTATGGCTACACCTTC
CASSPGRRRQQNYGYTF
>-|TRBD1|15|TRBV12-3/TRBV12-4|TRBJ2-3
TGTGCCAGCAGTGGGGTGACAGGGTATGCAGATACGCAGTATTTT
CASSGVTGYADTQYF
>-|TRBD1|17|TRBV19|TRBJ1-5
TGTGCCAGTAGGGAGGGCCTTTTACAGGGGACCAATCAGCCCCAGCATTTT
CASREGLLQGTNQPQHF
>once|-|17|TRBV2|TRBJ1-2
TGTGCCAGTATGCCAGGGTTGCGGCGTCCGGGACCGGATGGCTACACCTTC
CASMPGLRRPGPDGYTF
>once|TRBD2|15|TRBV20-1|TRBJ2-3
TGCAGTGCTAGTGACCTAGCGGGAGACACAGATACGCAGTATTTT
CSASDLAGDTDTQYF
>-|-|14|TRBV6-4|TRBJ1-6
TGTGCCAGCAGTGAGAGGGTGGGGAATTCACCCCTCCACTTT
CASSERVGNSPLHF
>-|TRBD2|19|TRBV24-1|TRBJ2-3
TGTGCCACCAGTGGTTCTAGCGGGAGGGACCACCTTAGCACAGATACGCAGTATTTT
CATSGSSGRDHLSTDTQYF
>-|-|16|TRBV7-9|TRBJ1-5
TGTGCCAGCAGCCCGGGGGGGGACATACGGGATCAGCCCCAGCATTTT
CASSPGGDIRDQPQHF
>-|TRBD2|15|TRBV6-1|TRBJ2-5
TGTGCCAGCAATAGCGGGGGGCCCGGGGGAGAGACCCAGTACTTC
CASNSGGPGGETQYF
>-|-|17|TRBV2|TRBJ2-6
TGTGCCAGCAGTGAGGGGAGTATCTCCTCTGGGGCCAACGTCCTGACTTTC
CASSEGSISSGANVLTF
>-|TRBD1|13|TRBV6-1|TRBJ2-5
TGTGCCAGCAGACCGACAGGGTCGGAGACCCAGTACTTC
CASRPTGSETQYF
>-|-|16|TRBV7-9|TRBJ2-3
TGTGCCAGCAGCCCCCCGGCTAGCAGCACCACAGATACGCAGTATTTT
CASSPPASSTTDTQYF
>-|-|13|TRBV6-1|TRBJ1-5
TGTGCCACCGGACCGAATAGCAATCAGTCCCAGCATTTT
CATGPNSNQSQHF
>-|-|13|TRBV7-8|TRBJ1-2
TGTGCCAGCAGCAACCGGGACACGAGTGGCTACACCTTC
CASSNRDTSGYTF
>once|-|14|TRBV2|TRBJ2-3
TGTGCCATCATAATCGGGGGAGTGGCAGATACGCAGTATTTT
CAIIIGGVADTQYF
>-|-|14|TRBV7-2|TRBJ2-5
TGTGCCAGCAGCTTAGATTCGTCTATTGAGACCCAGTACTTC
CASSLDSSIETQYF
>-|-|22|TRBV28|TRBJ1-6
TGTGCCAGCAGTTCATTCTGGCCCCCCATCGGGGCGCCTAGCACCTATAATTCACCCCTCCACTTT
CASSSFWPPIGAPSTYNSPLHF
>-|-|14|TRBV6-1|TRBJ2-3
TGTGCCAGCAGGGGAACCGGCGGACGAGATACGCAGTATTTT
CASRGTGGRDTQYF
>large|-|13|TRBV28|TRBJ1-6
TGTGCCAGCGCTAAAGGGCCTAATTCACCCCTCCACTTT
CASAKGPNSPLHF
>-|-|15|TRBV28|TRBJ2-2
TGTGCCAGCAGTCTAAACCCCCGGTTGGGCGGGGAGCTGTTTTTT
CASSLNPRLGGELFF
>-|TRBD2|18|TRBV7-2|TRBJ2-1
TGTGCCAGCAGCTTAGGGACTAGCGGGAGAACCTCCTACAATGAGCAGTTCTTC
CASSLGTSGRTSYNEQFF
>few|-|13|TRBV21-1|TRBJ1-5
TGTGCCAGCAGCCCACGGGACAGCGGGCCCCAGCATTTT
CASSPRDSGPQHF
>once|-|15|TRBV7-8|TRBJ2-5
TGTGCCAGCACCAATAGTTGGGTCCCTCAAGAGACCCAGTACTTC
CASTNSWVPQETQYF
>few|TRBD2|15|TRBV4-2|TRBJ2-5
TGTGCCAGCAGCCTCCGACTAGCGGCACAAGAGACCCAGTACTTC
CASSLRLAAQETQYF
>few|-|14|TRBV7-8|TRBJ1-2
TGTGCCAGCAGCTTAGATTGGGGACCCTATGGCTACACCTTC
CASSLDWGPYGYTF
>-|-|13|TRBV19|TRBJ1-5
TGTGCCAGTAGTATACGAGAAAGCCAGCCCCAGCATTTT
CASSIRESQPQHF
>-|TRBD1|14|TRBV20-1|TRBJ2-4
TGCAGTGCCCCAGTACAGGGGGCAACAAACATTCAGTACTTC
CSAPVQGATNIQYF
>-|-|14|TRBV28|TRBJ1-2
TGTGCCAGCAGTTTATATAGGGGTCCATATGGCTACACCTTC
CASSLYRGPYGYTF
>-|-|15|TRBV7-2|TRBJ2-3
TGTGCCAGCAGCTTAGAAGGATGGGGTACAGATACGCAGTATTTT
CASSLEGWGTDTQYF
>-|TRBD2|16|TRBV6-1|TRBJ2-3
TGTGCCAGCACCCTCGTGGGAGCGGGAGGGCCGTATACGCAGTATTTT
CASTLVGAGGPYTQYF
>few|-|15|TRBV20-1|TRBJ2-1
TGCAGTGCTATACTAGCACAGAACCCCAACAATGAGCAGTTCTTC
CSAILAQNPNNEQFF
>-|-|14|TRBV10-3|TRBJ1-4
TGTGCCATCAGTGAGGACACAACTAATGAAAAACTGTTTTTT
CAISEDTTNEKLFF
>-|-|17|TRBV4-1|TRBJ1-1
TGCGCCAGCAGTCAGTCAACCCGGGGACGGCTGAACACTGAAGCTTTCTTT
CASSQSTRGRLNTEAFF
>once|-|14|TRBV11-3|TRBJ2-7
TGTGCCAGCAGCCCCGGGAGAGGATCCTACGAGCAGTACTTC
CASSPGRGSYEQYF
>-|TRBD1|14|TRBV30|TRBJ2-5
TGTGCCTGGTCACACCGGGACAGGCAAGAGACCCAGTACTTC
CAWSHRDRQETQYF
>-|-|13|TRBV25-1|TRBJ1-2
TGTGCCAGTACTAGGGGGGAATACTATGGCTACACCTTC
CASTRGEYYGYTF
>-|TRBD1|15|TRBV7-2|TRBJ2-1
TGTGCCAGCAGCCCGAGACAGGGCGGAGTGAATGAGCAGTTCTTC
CASSPRQGGVNEQFF
>-|TRBD1|13|TRBV29-1|TRBJ2-7
TGCAGCGTGGGGGACAGGCGAGACTACGAGCAGTACTTC
CSVGDRRDYEQYF
>-|-|13|TRBV5-1|TRBJ1-5
TGCGCCAGCAGCAATGATGGCAATCAGCCCCAGCATTTT
CASSNDGNQPQHF
>-|TRBD2|16|TRBV20-1|TRBJ2-2
TGCAGTGCCCCTGGGACTAGCGGGAAGGCAATCGGGGAGCTGTTTTTT
CSAPGTSGKAIGELFF
>-|TRBD2|16|TRBV12-3/TRBV12-4|TRBJ2-5
TGTGCCAGCAGTACCCATCGGGGGGGAGGACAAGAGACCCAGTACTTC
CASSTHRGGGQETQYF
>few|TRBD1|12|TRBV7-9|TRBJ1-2
TGTGCCAGCAGCCATGACAGGGCGGGCTACACCTTC
CASSHDRAGYTF
>-|-|13|TRBV12-3/TRBV12-4|TRBJ1-6
TGTGCCACCGGCTCCCAGGAGAATTCACCCCTCCACTTT
CATGSQENSPLHF
>-|-|13|TRBV15|TRBJ2-5
TGTGCCACCAGCAGAGTCGCCCAAGAGACCCAGTACTTC
CATSRVAQETQYF
>-|TRBD2|17|TRBV7-2|TRBJ2-5
TGTGCCAGCAGCTTAGTCAGGGGGACTAGCGGGAGTGGGACCCAGTACTTC
CASSLVRGTSGSGTQYF
>-|TRBD1|16|TRBV30|TRBJ2-1
TGTGCCTGGAGTGTACAGGGGGCAGGGGAAGTGAATGAGCAGTTCTTC
CAWSVQGAGEVNEQFF
>-|-|13|TRBV7-2|TRBJ2-7
TGTGCCAGCAGCCCACAGAATGGGGCAGTAGTCCTGTTC
CASSPQNGAVVLF